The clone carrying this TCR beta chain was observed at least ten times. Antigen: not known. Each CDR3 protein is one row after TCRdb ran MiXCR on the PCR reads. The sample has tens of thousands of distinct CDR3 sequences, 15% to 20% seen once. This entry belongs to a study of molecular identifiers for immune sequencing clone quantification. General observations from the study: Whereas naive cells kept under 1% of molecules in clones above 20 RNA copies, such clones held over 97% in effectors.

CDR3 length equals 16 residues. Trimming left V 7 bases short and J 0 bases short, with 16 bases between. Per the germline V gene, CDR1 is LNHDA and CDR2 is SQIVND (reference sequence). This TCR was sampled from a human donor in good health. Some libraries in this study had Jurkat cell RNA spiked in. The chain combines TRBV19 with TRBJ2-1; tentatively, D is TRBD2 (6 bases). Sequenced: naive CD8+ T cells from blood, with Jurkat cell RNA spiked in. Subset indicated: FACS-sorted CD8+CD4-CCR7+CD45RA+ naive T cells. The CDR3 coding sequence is TGTGCCAGTACCCCATTTAGCGGAGGCTCCTACAATGAGCAGTTCTTC. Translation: CASTPFSGGSYNEQFF.